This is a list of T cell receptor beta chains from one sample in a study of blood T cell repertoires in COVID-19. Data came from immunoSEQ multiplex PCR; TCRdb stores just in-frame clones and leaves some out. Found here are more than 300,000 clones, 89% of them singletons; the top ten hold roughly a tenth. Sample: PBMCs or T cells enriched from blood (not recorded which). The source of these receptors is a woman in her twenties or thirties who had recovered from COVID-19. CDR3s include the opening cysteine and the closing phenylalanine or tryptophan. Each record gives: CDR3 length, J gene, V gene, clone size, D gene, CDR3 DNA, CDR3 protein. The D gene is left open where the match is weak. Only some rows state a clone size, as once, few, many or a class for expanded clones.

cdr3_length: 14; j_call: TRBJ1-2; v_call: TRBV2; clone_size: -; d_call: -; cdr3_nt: TGTGCCAGCTTGGGGGGAGGGTGGAACTATGGCTACACCTTC; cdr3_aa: CASLGGGWNYGYTF
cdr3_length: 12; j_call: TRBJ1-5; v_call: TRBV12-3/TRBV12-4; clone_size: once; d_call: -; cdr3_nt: TGTGCCAGCGGGGCTGGCAATCAGCCCCAGCATTTT; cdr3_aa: CASGAGNQPQHF
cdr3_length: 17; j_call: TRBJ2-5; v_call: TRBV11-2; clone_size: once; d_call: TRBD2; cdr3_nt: TGTGCCAGCAGCTTAGGTATTAGCGGGAGCCGACGGGAGACCCAGTACTTC; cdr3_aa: CASSLGISGSRRETQYF
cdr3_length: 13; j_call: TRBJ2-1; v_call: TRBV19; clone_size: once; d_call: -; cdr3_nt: TGTGCCAGTATAAGCGGCCCCGGCAATGAGCAGTTCTTC; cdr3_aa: CASISGPGNEQFF
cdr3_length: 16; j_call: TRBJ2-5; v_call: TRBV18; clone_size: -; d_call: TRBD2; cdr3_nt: TGTGCCAGCTCACCAGAACTAGGACTAGCCGGAGAGACCCAGTACTTC; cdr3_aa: CASSPELGLAGETQYF
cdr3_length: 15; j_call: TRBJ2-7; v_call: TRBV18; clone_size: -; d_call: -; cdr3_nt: TGTGCCAGCTCCCCCCGCCCCCAGGGTGCCAACGAGCAGTACTTC; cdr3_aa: CASSPRPQGANEQYF
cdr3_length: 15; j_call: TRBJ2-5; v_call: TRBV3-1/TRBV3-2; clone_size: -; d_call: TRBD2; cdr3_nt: TGTGCCAGCAGCCAAGGGGTCAGGGAGGGAGAGACCCAGTACTTC; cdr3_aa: CASSQGVREGETQYF
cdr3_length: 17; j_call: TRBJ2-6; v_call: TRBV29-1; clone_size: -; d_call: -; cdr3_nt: TGCAGCGTTGAACCCAACGACACCCCCTCTGGGGCCAACGTCCTGACTTTC; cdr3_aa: CSVEPNDTPSGANVLTF
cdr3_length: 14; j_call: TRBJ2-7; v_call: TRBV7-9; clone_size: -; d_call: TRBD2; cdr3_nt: TGTGCCAGCAGCTTCAGCGGGAAAGGCTACGAGCAGTACTTC; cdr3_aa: CASSFSGKGYEQYF
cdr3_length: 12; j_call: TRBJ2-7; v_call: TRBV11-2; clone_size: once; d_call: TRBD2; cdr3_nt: TGTGCCAGCAGCTTGGGGGAGGGCGAGCAGTACTTC; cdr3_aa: CASSLGEGEQYF
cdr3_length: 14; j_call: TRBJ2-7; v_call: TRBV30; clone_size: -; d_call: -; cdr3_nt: TGTGCCTGGAGTAAGGAGGGGGCCTCCTACGAGCAGTACTTC; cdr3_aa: CAWSKEGASYEQYF
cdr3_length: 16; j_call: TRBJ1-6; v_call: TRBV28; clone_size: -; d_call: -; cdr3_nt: TGTGCCAGCAGTTTAGGGGGAGGGACAAAAGCGGGACCCCTCCACTTT; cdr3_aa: CASSLGGGTKAGPLHF
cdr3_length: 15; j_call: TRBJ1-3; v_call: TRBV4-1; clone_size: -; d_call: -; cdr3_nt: TGCGCCAGCAGCCAAGAGCCAGGGTTTGGAAACACCATATATTTT; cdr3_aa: CASSQEPGFGNTIYF
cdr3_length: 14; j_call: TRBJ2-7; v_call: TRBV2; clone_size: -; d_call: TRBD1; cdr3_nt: TGTGCCAGCAGTCGTGGGTTGGACAGGGACGAGCAGTACTTC; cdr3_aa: CASSRGLDRDEQYF
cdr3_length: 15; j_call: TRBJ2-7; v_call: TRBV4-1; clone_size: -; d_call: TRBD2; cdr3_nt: TGCGCCAGCAGCCAAGATGCTAGCGGTATCTACGAGCAGTACTTC; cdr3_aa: CASSQDASGIYEQYF
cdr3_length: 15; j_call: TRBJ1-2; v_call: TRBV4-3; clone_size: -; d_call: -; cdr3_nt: TGCGCCAGCAGCCAAGACCGTGGGACATCCTATGGCTACACCTTC; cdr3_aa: CASSQDRGTSYGYTF
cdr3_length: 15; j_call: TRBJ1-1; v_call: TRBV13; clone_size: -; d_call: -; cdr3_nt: TGTGCCAGCAGCGTACTTGGGGGCGCGGACACTGAAGCTTTCTTT; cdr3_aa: CASSVLGGADTEAFF
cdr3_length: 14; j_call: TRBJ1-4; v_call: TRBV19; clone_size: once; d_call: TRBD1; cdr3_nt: TGTGCCAGTAGTGGCAGGGGGTTTAATGAAAAACTGTTTTTT; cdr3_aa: CASSGRGFNEKLFF
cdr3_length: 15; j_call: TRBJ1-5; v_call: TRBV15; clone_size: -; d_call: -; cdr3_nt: TGTGCCACCAGCAGAGGTAAACAGGGAAATCAGCCCCAGCATTTT; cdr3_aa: CATSRGKQGNQPQHF
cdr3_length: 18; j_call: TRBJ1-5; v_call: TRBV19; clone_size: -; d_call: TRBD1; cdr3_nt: TGTGCCAGTAGTGGAGGGACAGGGGCCTCCTATAGCAATCAGCCCCAGCATTTT; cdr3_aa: CASSGGTGASYSNQPQHF
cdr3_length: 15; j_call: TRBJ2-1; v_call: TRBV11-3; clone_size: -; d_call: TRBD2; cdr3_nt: TGTGCCAGCAGCTTAGTGGCTAGCGGGAGTGGTGAGCAGTTCTTC; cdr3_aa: CASSLVASGSGEQFF
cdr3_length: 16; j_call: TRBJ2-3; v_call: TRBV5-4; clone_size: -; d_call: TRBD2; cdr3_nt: TGTGCCAGCACCTCGGGCGGGCTAGCGGGAGCTGATACGCAGTATTTT; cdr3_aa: CASTSGGLAGADTQYF
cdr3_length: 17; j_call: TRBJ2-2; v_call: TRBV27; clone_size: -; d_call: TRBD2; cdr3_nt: TGTGCCAGCAGTTTATCGTTTCGGGAGGGTCTAACCGGGGAGCTGTTTTTT; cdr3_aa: CASSLSFREGLTGELFF
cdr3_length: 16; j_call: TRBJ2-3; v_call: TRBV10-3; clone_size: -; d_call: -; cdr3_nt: TGTGCCATCGGTCCGTGGACAGCCCCTAACACAGATACGCAGTATTTT; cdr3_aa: CAIGPWTAPNTDTQYF
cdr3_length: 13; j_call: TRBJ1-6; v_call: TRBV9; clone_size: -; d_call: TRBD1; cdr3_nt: TGTGCCAGCCAGGGACAGGAGAATTCACCCCTCCACTTT; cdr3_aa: CASQGQENSPLHF
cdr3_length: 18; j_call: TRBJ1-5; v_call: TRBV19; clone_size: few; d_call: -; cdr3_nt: TGTGCCAGTAGCTTTACAGGGATGGACGATTTTAGCAATCAGCCCCAGCATTTT; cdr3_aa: CASSFTGMDDFSNQPQHF
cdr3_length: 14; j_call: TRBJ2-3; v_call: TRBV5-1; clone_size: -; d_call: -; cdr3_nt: TGCGCCAGCAAACCCCTTCAGAGCACAGATACGCAGTATTTT; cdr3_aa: CASKPLQSTDTQYF
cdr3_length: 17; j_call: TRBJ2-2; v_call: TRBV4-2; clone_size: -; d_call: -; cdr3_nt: TGTGCCAGCAGCCAAGATAACGGGAGGGGGCCGAGCGGGGAGCTGTTTTTT; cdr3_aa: CASSQDNGRGPSGELFF
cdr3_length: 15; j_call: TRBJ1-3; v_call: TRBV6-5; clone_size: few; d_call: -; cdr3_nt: TGTGCCAGCAGTTACTCGAAAAGAGCGGGAAACACCATATATTTT; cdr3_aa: CASSYSKRAGNTIYF
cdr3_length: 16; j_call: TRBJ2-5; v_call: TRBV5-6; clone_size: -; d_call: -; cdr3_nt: TGTGCCAGCAGCTTTAATCGGGGGTTCAGCGGAGAGACCCAGTACTTC; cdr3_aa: CASSFNRGFSGETQYF
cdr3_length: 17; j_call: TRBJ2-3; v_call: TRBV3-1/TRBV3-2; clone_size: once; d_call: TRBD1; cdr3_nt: TGTGCCAGCAGCCCCGAAAGTCCCGGGACAGGGTTTGGTACGCAGTATTTT; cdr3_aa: CASSPESPGTGFGTQYF
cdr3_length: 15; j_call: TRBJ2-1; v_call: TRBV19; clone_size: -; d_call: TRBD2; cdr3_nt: TGTGCCAGTGCGACTAGCGGGGCATCCTACAATGAGCAGTTCTTC; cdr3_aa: CASATSGASYNEQFF
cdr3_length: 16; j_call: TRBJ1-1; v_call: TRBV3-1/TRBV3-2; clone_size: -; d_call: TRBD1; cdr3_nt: TGTGCCAGCAGCCAACGAGGGGGAGAGGGACAGGCTGAAGCTTTCTTT; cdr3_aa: CASSQRGGEGQAEAFF
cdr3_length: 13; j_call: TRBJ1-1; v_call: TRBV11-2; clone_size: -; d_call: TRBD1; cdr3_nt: TGTGCCAGCAGCTTAAGAAATCCGGGACAGGGCTTCTTT; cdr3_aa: CASSLRNPGQGFF
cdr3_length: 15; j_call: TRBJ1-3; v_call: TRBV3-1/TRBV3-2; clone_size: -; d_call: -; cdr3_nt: TGTGCCAGCAGCCAAGCAGGTACCTCTGGAAACACCATATATTTT; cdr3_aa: CASSQAGTSGNTIYF
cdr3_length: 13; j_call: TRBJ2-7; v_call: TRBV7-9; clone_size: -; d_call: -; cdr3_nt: TGTGCCAGCAGCTTACCAGGGGACTACGAGCAGTACTTC; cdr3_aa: CASSLPGDYEQYF
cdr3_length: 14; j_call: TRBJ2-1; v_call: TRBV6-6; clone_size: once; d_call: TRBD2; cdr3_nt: TGTGCCACCCAGCTAGCGGGAGGGGGCTATGAGCAGTTCTTC; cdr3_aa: CATQLAGGGYEQFF
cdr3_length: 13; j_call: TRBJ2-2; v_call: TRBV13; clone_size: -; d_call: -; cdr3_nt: TGTGCCAGCAGCCCGACCAGGCCCGGGGAGCTGTTTTTT; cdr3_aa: CASSPTRPGELFF
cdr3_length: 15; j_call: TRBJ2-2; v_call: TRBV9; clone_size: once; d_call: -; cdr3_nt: TGTGCCAGCAGCCCCCAGTCTCCCCCGTCGGGGGAGCTGTTTTTT; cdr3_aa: CASSPQSPPSGELFF
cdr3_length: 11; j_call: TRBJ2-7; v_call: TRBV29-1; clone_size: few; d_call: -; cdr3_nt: TGCAGCGCCCTTTACTCCTACGAGCAGTACTTC; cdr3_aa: CSALYSYEQYF
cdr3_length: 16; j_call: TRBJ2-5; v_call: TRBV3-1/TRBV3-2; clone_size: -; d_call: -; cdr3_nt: TGTGCCAGCAGCCAAGATTTAGCGGACTACCAAGAGACCCAGTACTTC; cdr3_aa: CASSQDLADYQETQYF
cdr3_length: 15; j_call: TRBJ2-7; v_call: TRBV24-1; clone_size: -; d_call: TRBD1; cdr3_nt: TGTGCCACCAGTAAAGGGACAGACATCTCCTACGAGCAGTACTTC; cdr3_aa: CATSKGTDISYEQYF
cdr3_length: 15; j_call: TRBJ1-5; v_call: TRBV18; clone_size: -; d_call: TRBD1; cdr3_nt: TGTGCCAGCTCTCCTACAGGGGATAGCAATCAGCCCCAGCATTTT; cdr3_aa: CASSPTGDSNQPQHF
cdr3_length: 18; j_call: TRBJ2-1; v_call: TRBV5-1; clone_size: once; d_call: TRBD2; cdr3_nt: TGCGCCAGCAGCTCTATGACTAGCGGGAGGGCCTCTTACAATGAGCAGTTCTTC; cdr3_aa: CASSSMTSGRASYNEQFF
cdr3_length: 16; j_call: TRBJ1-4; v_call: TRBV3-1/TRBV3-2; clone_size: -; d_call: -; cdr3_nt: TGTGCCAGCAGCCAAGATGTCCCATGGGGCGATGAAAAACTGTTTTTT; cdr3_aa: CASSQDVPWGDEKLFF
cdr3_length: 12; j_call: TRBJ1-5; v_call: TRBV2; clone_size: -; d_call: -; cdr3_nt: TGTGCCAGCAGCGCCCAGGTTCAGCCCCAGCATTTT; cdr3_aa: CASSAQVQPQHF
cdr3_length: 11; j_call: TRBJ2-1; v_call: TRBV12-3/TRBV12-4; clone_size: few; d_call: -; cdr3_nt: TGTGCCAGCATCAAAAACAGGAGGGAGTTCTTC; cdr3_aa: CASIKNRREFF
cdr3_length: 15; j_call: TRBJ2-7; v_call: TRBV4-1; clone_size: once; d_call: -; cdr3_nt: TGCGCCAGCAGCCAACCCGGCAGGGGGGTCTACGAGCAGTACTTC; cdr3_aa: CASSQPGRGVYEQYF
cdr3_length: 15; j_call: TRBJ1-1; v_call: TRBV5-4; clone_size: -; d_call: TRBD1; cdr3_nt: TGTGCCAGCAGCGACTGGACAGGGCCGAACACTGAAGCTTTCTTT; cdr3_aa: CASSDWTGPNTEAFF
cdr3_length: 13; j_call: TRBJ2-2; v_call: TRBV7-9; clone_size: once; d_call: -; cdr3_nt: TGTGCCAGCAGGACAGGGAACACCGGGGAGCTGTTTTTT; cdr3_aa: CASRTGNTGELFF